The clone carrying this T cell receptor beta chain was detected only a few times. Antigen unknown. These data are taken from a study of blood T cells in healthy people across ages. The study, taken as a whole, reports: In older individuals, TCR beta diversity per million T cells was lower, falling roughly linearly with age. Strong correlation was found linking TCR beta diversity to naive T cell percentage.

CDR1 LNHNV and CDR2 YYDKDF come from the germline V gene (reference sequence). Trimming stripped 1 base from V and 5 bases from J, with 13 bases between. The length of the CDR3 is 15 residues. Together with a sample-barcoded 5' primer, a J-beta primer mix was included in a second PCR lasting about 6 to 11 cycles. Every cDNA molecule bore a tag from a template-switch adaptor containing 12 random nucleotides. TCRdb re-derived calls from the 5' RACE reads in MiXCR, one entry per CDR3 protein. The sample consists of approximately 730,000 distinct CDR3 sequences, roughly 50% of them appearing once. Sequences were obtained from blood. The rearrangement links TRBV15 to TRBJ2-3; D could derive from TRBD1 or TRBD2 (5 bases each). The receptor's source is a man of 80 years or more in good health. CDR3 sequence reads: CATSRVGVAGDTQYF. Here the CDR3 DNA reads TGTGCCACCAGCAGAGTAGGGGTGGCGGGAGATACGCAGTATTTT.